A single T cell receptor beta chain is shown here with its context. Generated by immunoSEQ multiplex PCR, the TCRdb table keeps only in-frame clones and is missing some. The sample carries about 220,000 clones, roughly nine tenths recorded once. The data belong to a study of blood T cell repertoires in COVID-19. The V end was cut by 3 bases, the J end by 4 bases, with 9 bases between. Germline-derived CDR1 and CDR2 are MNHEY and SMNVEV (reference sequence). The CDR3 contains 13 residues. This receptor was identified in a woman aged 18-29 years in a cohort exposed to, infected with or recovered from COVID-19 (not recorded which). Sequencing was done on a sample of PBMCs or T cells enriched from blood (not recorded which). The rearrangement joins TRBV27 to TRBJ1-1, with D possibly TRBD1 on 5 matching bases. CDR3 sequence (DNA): TGTGCCAGCAGTTTTACCAGGGTCACTGAAGCTTTCTTT. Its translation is CASSFTRVTEAFF.